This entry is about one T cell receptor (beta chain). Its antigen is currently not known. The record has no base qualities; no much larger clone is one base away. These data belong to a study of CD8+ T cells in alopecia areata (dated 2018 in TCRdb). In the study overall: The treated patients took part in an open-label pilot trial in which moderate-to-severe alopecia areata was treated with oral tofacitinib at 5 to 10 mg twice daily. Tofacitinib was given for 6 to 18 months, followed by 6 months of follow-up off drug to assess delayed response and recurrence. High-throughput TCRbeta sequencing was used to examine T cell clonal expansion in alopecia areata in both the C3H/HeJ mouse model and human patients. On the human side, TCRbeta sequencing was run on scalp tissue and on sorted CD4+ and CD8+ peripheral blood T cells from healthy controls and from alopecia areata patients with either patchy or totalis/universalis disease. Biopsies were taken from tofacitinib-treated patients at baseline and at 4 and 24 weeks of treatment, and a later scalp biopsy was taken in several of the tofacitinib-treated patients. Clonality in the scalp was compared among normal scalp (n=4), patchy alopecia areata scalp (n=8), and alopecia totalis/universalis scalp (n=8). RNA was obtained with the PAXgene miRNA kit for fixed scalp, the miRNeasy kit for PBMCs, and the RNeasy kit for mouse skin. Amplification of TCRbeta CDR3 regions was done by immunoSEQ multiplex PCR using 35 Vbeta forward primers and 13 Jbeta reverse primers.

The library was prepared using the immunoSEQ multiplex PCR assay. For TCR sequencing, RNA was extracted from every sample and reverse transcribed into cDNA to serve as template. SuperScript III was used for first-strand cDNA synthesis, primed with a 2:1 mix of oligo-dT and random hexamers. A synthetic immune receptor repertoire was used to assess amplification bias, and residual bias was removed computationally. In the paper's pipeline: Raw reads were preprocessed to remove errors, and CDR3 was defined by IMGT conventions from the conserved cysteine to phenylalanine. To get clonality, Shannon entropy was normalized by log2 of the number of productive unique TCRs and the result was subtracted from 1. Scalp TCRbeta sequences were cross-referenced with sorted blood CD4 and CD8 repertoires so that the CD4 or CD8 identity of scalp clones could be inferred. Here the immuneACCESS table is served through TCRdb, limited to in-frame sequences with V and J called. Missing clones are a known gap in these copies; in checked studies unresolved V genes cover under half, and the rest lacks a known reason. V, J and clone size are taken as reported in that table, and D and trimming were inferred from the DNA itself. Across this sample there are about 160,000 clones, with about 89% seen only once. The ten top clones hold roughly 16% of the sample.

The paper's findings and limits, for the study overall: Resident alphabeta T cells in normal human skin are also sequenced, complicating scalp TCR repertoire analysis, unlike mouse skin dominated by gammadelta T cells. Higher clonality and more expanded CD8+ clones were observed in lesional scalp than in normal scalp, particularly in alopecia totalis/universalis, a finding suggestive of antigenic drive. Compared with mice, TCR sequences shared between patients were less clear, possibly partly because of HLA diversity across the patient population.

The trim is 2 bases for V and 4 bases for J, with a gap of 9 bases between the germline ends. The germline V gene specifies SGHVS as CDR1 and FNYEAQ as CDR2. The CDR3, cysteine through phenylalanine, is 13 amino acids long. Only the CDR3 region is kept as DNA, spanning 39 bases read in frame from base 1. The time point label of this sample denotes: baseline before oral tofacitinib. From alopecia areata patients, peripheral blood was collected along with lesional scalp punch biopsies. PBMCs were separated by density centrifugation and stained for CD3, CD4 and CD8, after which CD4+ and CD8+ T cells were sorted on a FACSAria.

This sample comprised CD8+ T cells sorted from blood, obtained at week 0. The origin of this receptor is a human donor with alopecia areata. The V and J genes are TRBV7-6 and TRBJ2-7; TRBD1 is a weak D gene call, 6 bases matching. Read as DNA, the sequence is TGTGCCAGCAGCTTACCAGGGGAATACGAGCAGTACTTC. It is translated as CASSLPGEYEQYF. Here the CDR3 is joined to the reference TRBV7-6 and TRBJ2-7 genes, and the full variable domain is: GAGVSQSPRYKVTKRGQDVALRCDPISGHVSLYWYRQALGQGPEFLTYFNYEAQQDKSGLPNDRFSAERPEGSISTLTIQRTEQRDSAMYRCASSLPGEYEQYFGPGTRLTVT.